This T cell receptor beta chain was found in a study of CD8 T cells in Susac syndrome. The overall study: Blood was drawn from patients with Susac syndrome. At that point, they were therapy-naive, on corticosteroids, or on intravenous immunoglobulin alone.

This clonotype appeared a single time. It was with random hexamers that roughly 0.45 to 1 ug RNA was reverse transcribed. TCRdb reanalysed the immunoSEQ multiplex PCR reads using MiXCR and keeps one entry per CDR3 protein. The sample lists about 94,000 distinct CDR3 sequences, 90% to 95% occurring once. V shed 3 bases, J shed 7 bases, and the junction held 9 bases outside the gene matches. This CDR3 region has 16 residues. Germline V lookup: CDR1 SEHNR, CDR2 FQNEAQ (reference sequence). Sequencing of TCR beta was undertaken in CD8+ and CD4+ T cells derived from blood. Both CD4+ and CD8+ T cells were negatively isolated, and TEMRA cells underwent FACS enrichment.

The sequencing input was CD4+ T cells from PBMCs. This sequence was found in a human donor with Susac syndrome. The chain uses TRBV7-9 and TRBJ1-6, with 7 bases aligning to TRBD1. CDR3 region: CASSLISGTANSPLHF. The CDR3 nucleotides are TGTGCCAGCAGCTTGATTTCAGGGACAGCCAATTCACCCCTCCACTTT.